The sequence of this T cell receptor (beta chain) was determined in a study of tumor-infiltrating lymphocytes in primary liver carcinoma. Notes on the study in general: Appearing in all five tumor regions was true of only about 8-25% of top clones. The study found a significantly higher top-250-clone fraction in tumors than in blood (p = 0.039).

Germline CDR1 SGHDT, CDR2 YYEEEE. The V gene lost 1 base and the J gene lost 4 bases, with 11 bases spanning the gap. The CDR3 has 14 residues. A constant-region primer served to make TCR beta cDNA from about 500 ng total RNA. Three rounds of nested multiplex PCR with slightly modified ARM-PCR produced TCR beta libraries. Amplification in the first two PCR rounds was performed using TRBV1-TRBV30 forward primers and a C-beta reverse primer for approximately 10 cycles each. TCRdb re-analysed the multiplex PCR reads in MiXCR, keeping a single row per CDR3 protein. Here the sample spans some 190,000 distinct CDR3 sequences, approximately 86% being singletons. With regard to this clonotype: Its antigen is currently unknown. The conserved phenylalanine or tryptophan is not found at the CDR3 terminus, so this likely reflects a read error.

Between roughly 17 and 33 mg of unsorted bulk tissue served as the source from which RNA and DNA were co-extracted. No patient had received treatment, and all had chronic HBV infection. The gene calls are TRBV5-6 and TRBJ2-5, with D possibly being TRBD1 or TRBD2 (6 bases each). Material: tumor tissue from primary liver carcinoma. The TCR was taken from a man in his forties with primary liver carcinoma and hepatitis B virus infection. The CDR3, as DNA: TGTGCCAGCAGCTTGAGGGGGGTTAGAGAGACCCAGTACTTA. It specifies CASSLRGVRETQYL.